The clone carrying this T cell receptor beta chain has just a few counts. The antigen is unknown. Germline V gives CDR1 MGHDK, CDR2 SYGVNS. V shed 6 bases, J shed 1 base, and the junction held 3 bases outside the gene matches. The CDR3 consists of 13 residues. The data derive from a study of beta chain features in type 1 diabetes. Study background: The study examined about 110,000,000 sorted cells across all samples.

Reverse transcription of all isolated RNA meant that expressed TCRB transcripts were sequenced. Profiled with immunoSEQ multiplex PCR; TCRdb holds only in-frame clones, not every one. The repertoire includes about 230,000 clones, 15% to 20% of them detected once, and 0.085% sits in the top ten. Study-level points and caveats: The naive, central memory and Treg TCRB repertoires looked more alike in patients than they did in healthy donors. The study found fewer insertions and more deletions at VDJ junctions in type 1 diabetes patients. All four CD4+ subsets from Type 1 diabetes patients carried moderately but significantly shorter TCRB CDR3s. With patients and controls alike, PCR might favor shorter templates to an equal degree.

The specimen was naive CD4+ T cells from blood. This receptor was identified in a man between 25 and 39 years old with type 1 diabetes. The rearrangement links TRBV25-1 to TRBJ2-7; 7 positions agree with TRBD1. The CDR3 reads CASRGQESYEQYF. The CDR3 DNA sequence: TGTGCCAGCAGAGGACAGGAATCCTACGAGCAGTACTTC.